The clone carrying this T cell receptor (beta chain) appeared many times. TRAV- and TRBV-specific primers, spanning alpha and beta chains, primed first-strand cDNA. PCR amplification of the TCRs was performed with Phusion for approximately 20 PCR cycles, and it relied on a constant-region primer together with a V-primer adapter. Via MiXCR, TCRdb re-called the reads, giving one row per CDR3 protein. The sample gives about 91,000 distinct CDR3 sequences, around a fifth of which show up once; roughly 12% is in the top ten. The data are from a study of low-dose radiotherapy and immunotherapy resistance in tumors. Time point defined: after trial treatment. Treatment in this sample: LDRT plus nivolumab, ipilimumab, low-dose cyclophosphamide and aspirin (RACIN trial). Trimming removed 6 bases from V and 2 bases from J, with 5 bases in between. The CDR3 is 11 residues long.

The TCR originated in a female donor with ovarian cancer. The sample was PBMCs, taken after low-dose radiotherapy plus immunotherapy. The chain is built from TRBV12-3 or TRBV12-4 and TRBJ2-7; no reliable D call. The CDR3 sequence: CASSPAYEQYF. In nucleotides, the CDR3 is TGTGCCAGCAGCCCCGCCTACGAGCAGTACTTC.